The 5 T cell receptor beta chains reported below all come from one sample, sequenced in a study of T cells in tumors after PD-1 blockade. The data were produced by immunoSEQ multiplex PCR, yet TCRdb's version contains in-frame clones alone and is incomplete. The profile shows about 63,000 clones, approximately 79% of them singletons. The source material was PBMCs, sampled after anti-PD-1 treatment. These receptors came from a human donor with basal cell carcinoma.

This chain connects TRBV12-1 to TRBJ1-1. TRBV12-1 is marked as a pseudogene. The CDR3 spans 10 residues. CDR3 region: CASGKVGAFF. The CDR3 region has the DNA TGTGCCAGTGGGAAGGTCGGGGCTTTCTTT.

The chain recombines TRBV25-1 with TRBJ1-6; D uncertain. Germline V gene data show CDR1 as MGHDK and CDR2 as SYGVNS. V was shortened by 3 bases and J by 8 bases, with 5 bases between the two germline ends. The CDR3 totals 12 residues. CDR3 in amino acids: CASSDTHSPLHF. The CDR3 DNA reads TGTGCCAGCAGTGACACACATTCACCCCTCCACTTT. The variable domain in full, completed from reference TRBV25-1 and TRBJ1-6, reads EADIYQTPRYLVIGTGKKITLECSQTMGHDKMYWYQQDPGMELHLIHYSYGVNSTEKGDLSSESTVSRIRTEHFPLTLESARPSHTSQYLCASSDTHSPLHFGNGTRLTVT.

The chain combines TRBV2 with TRBJ1-4; D may be TRBD1 (5 bases). The CDR3 length is 13 residues. From germline, CDR1 is SNHLY and CDR2 FYNNEI. The V gene lost 9 bases and the J gene lost 0 bases, with 8 bases spanning the gap. As DNA, the CDR3 is TGTGCCAGTCGGACAACAACTAATGAAAAACTGTTTTTT. It specifies CASRTTTNEKLFF.

The chain recombines TRBV24-1 with TRBJ1-2; a weak D match, TRBD1 (5 bases). This CDR3 has 16 residues. V shed 0 bases and J shed 1 base, with 11 bases lying between them. The germline gives CDR1 KGHDR, CDR2 SFDVKD. CDR3 loop: CATSDLTGGSNYGYTF. In DNA, the CDR3 is TGTGCCACCAGTGATTTGACGGGGGGGAGTAACTATGGCTACACCTTC.

This clone was observed a single time. The V gene is TRBV6-5, the J gene TRBJ2-7, with 14 nucleotides matching TRBD2. Germline CDR1 reads MNHEY; CDR2 reads SVGAGI. J lost 5 bases, V lost 5 bases, and 5 bases had no gene match. This CDR3 is 15 amino acids long. The CDR3 reads CASSPGLAGGNEQYF. The CDR3 nucleotides read TGTGCCAGCAGTCCTGGACTAGCGGGGGGAAACGAGCAGTACTTC.